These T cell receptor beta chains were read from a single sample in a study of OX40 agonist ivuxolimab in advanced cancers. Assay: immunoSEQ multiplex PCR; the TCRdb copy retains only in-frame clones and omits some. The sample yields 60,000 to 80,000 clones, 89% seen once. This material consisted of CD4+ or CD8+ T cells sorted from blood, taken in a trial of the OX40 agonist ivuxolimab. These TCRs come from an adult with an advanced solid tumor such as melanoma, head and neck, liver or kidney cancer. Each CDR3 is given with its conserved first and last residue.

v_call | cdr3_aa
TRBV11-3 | CASSLEGITEAFF
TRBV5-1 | CASSYRQGEGYGYTF
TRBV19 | CASSPRTDLPQHF
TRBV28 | CATITDTQYF
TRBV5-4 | CASSSQGADEQYF
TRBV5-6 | CASSVGQGTNSPLHF
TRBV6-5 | CASRETGSRETQYF
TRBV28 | CASIAGFTDTQYF
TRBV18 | CASSPYGANVLTF
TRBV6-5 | CASSKHGTDYGYTF
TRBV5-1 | CASSLGGQTQYF
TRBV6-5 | CASSKRGNTEAFF
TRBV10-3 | CAISEPISYEQYF
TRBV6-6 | CASSYYEATNEKLFF
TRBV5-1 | CASSLVDRERQFF
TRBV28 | CASSRDRVTTEAFF
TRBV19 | CASSIGGGHPILLTF
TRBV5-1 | CASSPEGGSWETQYF
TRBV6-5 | CASNRRTGSTYEQYF
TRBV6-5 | CASSYSKAVPTDTQYF
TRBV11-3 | CASSLTLGDTQYF
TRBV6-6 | CASRTTDTQYF
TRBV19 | CASSISFLGTGYLTQYF
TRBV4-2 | CASSRRLTGQLGNTEAFF
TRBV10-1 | CASSALAPGELFF
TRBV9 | CASSVVGSYNEQFF
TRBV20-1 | CSASDGGTVYF
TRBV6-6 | CASSLSPRDTQYF